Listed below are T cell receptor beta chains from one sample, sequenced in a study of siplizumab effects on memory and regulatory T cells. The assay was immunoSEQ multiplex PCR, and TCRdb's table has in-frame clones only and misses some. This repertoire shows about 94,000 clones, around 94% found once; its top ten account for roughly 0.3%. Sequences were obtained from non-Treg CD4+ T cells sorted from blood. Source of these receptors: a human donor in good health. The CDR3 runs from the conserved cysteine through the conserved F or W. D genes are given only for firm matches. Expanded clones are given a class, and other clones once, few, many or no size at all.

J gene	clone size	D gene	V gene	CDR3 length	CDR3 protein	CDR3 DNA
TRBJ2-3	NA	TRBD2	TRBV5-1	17	CASSWNSGRIRTDTQYF	TGCGCCAGCAGCTGGAATAGCGGGCGGATACGCACAGATACGCAGTATTTT
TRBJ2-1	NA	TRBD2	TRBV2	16	CASSQTSGGAYNEQFF	TGTGCCAGCAGCCAGACTAGCGGGGGGGCCTACAATGAGCAGTTCTTC
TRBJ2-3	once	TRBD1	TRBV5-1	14	CASSLQGDTDTQYF	TGCGCCAGCAGCTTGCAGGGGGACACGGATACGCAGTATTTT
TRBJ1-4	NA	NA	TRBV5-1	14	CASSQTGDREKLFF	TGCGCCAGCAGCCAGACAGGTGATAGGGAAAAACTGTTTTTT
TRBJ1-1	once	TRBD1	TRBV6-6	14	CASSTTGRNTEAFF	TGTGCCAGCAGTACGACAGGGCGGAACACTGAAGCTTTCTTT
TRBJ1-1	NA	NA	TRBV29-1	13	CSVEGRMNTEAFF	TGCAGCGTTGAGGGGAGAATGAACACTGAAGCTTTCTTT
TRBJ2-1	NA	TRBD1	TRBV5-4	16	CASSRGGQGLWNEQFF	TGTGCCAGCAGCCGTGGAGGACAGGGATTATGGAATGAGCAGTTCTTC
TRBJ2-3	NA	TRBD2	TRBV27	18	CASSLGLAGGPSTDTQYF	TGTGCCAGCAGTTTGGGACTAGCGGGAGGGCCTAGCACAGATACGCAGTATTTT
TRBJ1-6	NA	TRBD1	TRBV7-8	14	CASSPRQGDSPLHF	TGTGCCAGCAGCCCACGACAGGGGGACTCACCCCTCCACTTT
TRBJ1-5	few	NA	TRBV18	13	CASSHKGNQPQHF	TGTGCCAGCTCACACAAGGGCAATCAGCCCCAGCATTTT
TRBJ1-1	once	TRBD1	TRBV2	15	CASSRWTGGSTEAFF	TGTGCCAGCAGCCGTTGGACAGGCGGAAGCACTGAAGCTTTCTTT
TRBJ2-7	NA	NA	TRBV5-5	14	CASSFRQDSYEQYF	TGTGCCAGCAGCTTCCGACAGGACAGCTACGAGCAGTACTTC
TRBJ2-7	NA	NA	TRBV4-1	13	CASSHGISYEQYF	TGCGCCAGCAGCCACGGGATCTCCTACGAGCAGTACTTC
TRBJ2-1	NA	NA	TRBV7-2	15	CASSRLTTILDEQFF	TGTGCCAGCAGCCGACTAACGACCATCCTGGATGAGCAGTTCTTC
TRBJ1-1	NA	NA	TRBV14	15	CASSQVRGANTEAFF	TGTGCCAGCAGCCAAGTCCGGGGGGCAAACACTGAAGCTTTCTTT
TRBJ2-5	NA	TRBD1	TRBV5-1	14	CASSLGTAQETQYF	TGCGCCAGCAGCCTTGGGACAGCTCAAGAGACCCAGTACTTC
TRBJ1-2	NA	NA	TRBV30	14	CAWSVYRSLSGYTF	TGTGCCTGGAGTGTATATCGGAGCCTTTCTGGCTACACCTTC
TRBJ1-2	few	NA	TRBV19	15	CASAIGSISNYGYTF	TGTGCCAGTGCCATAGGGAGTATCTCAAACTATGGCTACACCTTC
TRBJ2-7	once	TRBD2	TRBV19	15	CASSQSVAGAYEQYF	TGTGCCAGTAGCCAAAGTGTAGCGGGCGCCTACGAGCAGTACTTC
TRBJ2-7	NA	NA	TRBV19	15	CASSTTYWDSYEQYF	TGTGCCAGTAGTACGACCTATTGGGACTCCTACGAGCAGTACTTC
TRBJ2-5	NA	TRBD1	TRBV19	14	CASSDRGRDETQYF	TGTGCCAGTAGTGACAGGGGGCGAGACGAGACCCAGTACTTC
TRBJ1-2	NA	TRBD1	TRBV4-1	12	CASSQTQGRYTF	TGCGCCAGCAGCCAAACACAGGGGCGCTACACCTTC
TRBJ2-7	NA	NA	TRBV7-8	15	CASSLPGLPWGEQYF	TGTGCCAGCAGCTTACCGGGACTGCCGTGGGGCGAGCAGTACTTC
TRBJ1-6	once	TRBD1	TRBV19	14	CASSDKGAWSPLHF	TGTGCCAGTAGTGATAAGGGGGCCTGGTCACCCCTCCACTTT
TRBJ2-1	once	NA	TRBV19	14	CASSIMGGYNEQFF	TGTGCCAGTAGTATTATGGGAGGCTACAATGAGCAGTTCTTC
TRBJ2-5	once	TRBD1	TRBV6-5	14	CASSSRQGAETQYF	TGTGCCAGCAGTTCACGACAGGGGGCCGAGACCCAGTACTTC
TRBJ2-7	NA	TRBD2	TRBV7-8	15	CASSGLAGGLNEQYF	TGTGCCAGCAGCGGGTTAGCGGGAGGGTTGAACGAGCAGTACTTC
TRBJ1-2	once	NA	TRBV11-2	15	CASSSPFQGTDGYTF	TGTGCCAGCAGCTCCCCTTTCCAGGGGACGGATGGCTACACCTTC
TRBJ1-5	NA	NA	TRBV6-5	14	CASSYWRVNQPQHF	TGTGCCAGCAGTTATTGGAGGGTTAATCAGCCCCAGCATTTT
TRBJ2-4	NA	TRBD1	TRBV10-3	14	CAISDLEGANIQYF	TGTGCCATCAGTGATCTTGAGGGGGCCAACATTCAGTACTTC
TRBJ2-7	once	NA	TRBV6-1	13	CASIFTANSEQYF	TGTGCCAGCATATTCACCGCGAACAGCGAGCAGTACTTC
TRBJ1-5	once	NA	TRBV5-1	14	CASSLAGGNQPQHF	TGCGCCAGCAGCTTGGCTGGGGGCAATCAGCCCCAGCATTTT
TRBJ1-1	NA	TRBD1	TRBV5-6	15	CASSFGGGINTEAFF	TGTGCCAGCAGCTTCGGAGGGGGCATCAACACTGAAGCTTTCTTT
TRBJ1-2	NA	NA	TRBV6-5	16	CASSYGLSNAPYGYTF	TGTGCCAGCAGTTACGGTTTATCAAACGCCCCCTATGGCTACACCTTC
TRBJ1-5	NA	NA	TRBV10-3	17	CAISESRGRSGRQPQHF	TGTGCCATCAGTGAGTCCCGGGGCAGGTCAGGTCGTCAGCCCCAGCATTTT
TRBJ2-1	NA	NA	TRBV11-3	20	CASSPERRDRAVFSYNEQFF	TGTGCCAGCAGCCCGGAGAGAAGGGATAGAGCGGTCTTCTCCTACAATGAGCAGTTCTTC
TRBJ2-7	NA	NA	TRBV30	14	CAWSVGRITYEQYF	TGTGCCTGGAGTGTGGGTCGGATTACCTACGAGCAGTACTTC
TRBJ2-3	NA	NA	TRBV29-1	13	CSIDTGYTDTQYF	TGCAGCATAGATACAGGATACACAGATACGCAGTATTTT
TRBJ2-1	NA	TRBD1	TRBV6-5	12	CASSYTGVEQFF	TGTGCCAGCAGCTATACAGGGGTTGAGCAGTTCTTC
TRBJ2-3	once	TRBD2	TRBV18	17	CASSPPRGAGEKDTQYF	TGTGCCAGCTCACCACCGAGGGGTGCGGGAGAGAAAGATACGCAGTATTTT
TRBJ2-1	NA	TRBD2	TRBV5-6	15	CASSFRTSAYNEQFF	TGTGCCAGCAGCTTCCGGACTAGCGCCTACAATGAGCAGTTCTTC
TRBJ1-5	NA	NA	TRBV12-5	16	CASGSLIGLGNQPQHF	TGTGCTAGTGGTTCCCTTATCGGGTTGGGGAATCAGCCCCAGCATTTT
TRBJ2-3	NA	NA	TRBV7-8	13	CASSGARSDTQYF	TGTGCCAGTTCGGGCGCCCGTTCAGATACGCAGTATTTT
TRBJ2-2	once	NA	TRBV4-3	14	CASSQYRETGELFF	TGCGCCAGCAGCCAATACAGGGAGACCGGGGAGCTGTTTTTT
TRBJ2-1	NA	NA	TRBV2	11	CASQKYNEQFF	TGTGCCAGCCAGAAATACAATGAGCAGTTCTTC
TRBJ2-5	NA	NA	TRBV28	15	CASSPQGGVKETQYF	TGTGCCAGCAGTCCGCAGGGGGGGGTAAAAGAGACCCAGTACTTC
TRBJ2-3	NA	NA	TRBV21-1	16	CASSKGALVFPDTQYF	TGTGCCAGCAGCAAAGGCGCACTAGTTTTCCCAGATACGCAGTATTTT
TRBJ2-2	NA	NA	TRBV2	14	CASSGFRDTGELFF	TGTGCCAGCAGCGGGTTTCGGGACACCGGGGAGCTGTTTTTT
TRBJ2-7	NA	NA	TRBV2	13	CASRRQRTYEQYF	TGTGCCAGCAGGCGACAGAGAACCTACGAGCAGTACTTC
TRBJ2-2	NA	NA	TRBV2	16	CASNAGQTGNTGELFF	TGTGCCAGCAACGCCGGCCAGACAGGGAACACCGGGGAGCTGTTTTTT